Listed below are T cell receptor beta chains from one sample, sequenced in a study of blood T cell repertoires in COVID-19. Clones were sequenced by immunoSEQ multiplex PCR, and TCRdb holds only the in-frame ones, with some missing. The sample contains 390,000 or so clones, 86% of which appear only once. Sequences were obtained from peripheral blood. The receptors stem from a woman under 40 with active or convalescent COVID-19. CDR3s include the opening cysteine and the closing phenylalanine or tryptophan. Fields, in order: J gene, clone size, D gene, V gene, CDR3 DNA, CDR3 protein. D genes are given only for firm matches. Clone size is given for some rows only: seen once, a few or many times, or a class if the clone is expanded.

TRBJ2-7 | - | - | TRBV3-1/TRBV3-2 | TGTGCCAGCAGCCAAGGGACAGTTGGCAACTACGAGCAGTACTTC | CASSQGTVGNYEQYF
TRBJ1-1 | once | - | TRBV29-1 | TGCAGCGGAGTGACAGGGAACACTGAAGCTTTCTTT | CSGVTGNTEAFF
TRBJ2-3 | - | TRBD2 | TRBV18 | TGTGCCAGCTCGGGGGGGACAGATACGCAGTATTTT | CASSGGTDTQYF
TRBJ1-5 | - | TRBD1 | TRBV5-3 | TGTGCGAGCGGGTTTGGGACAGGGGCCGAGCAGCCCCAGCATTTT | CASGFGTGAEQPQHF
TRBJ1-2 | - | - | TRBV6-6 | TGTGCCAGCAGCTCAACAGGGATTAGGGGCTACACCTTC | CASSSTGIRGYTF
TRBJ2-2 | - | - | TRBV24-1 | TGTGCCACCAGGGACACCAACACCGGGGAGCTGTTTTTT | CATRDTNTGELFF
TRBJ2-3 | - | - | TRBV7-2 | TGTGCCAGCAGCCGTAGACTAGGCACAGATACGCAGTATTTT | CASSRRLGTDTQYF
TRBJ2-7 | few | - | TRBV10-1 | TGCGCCAGCAGTGAGACGGGACACTACGAGCAGTACTTC | CASSETGHYEQYF
TRBJ2-2 | - | - | TRBV25-1 | TGTGCCAGCAGTGATCCGCGGACGAACACCGGGGAGCTGTTTTTT | CASSDPRTNTGELFF
TRBJ2-5 | - | TRBD2 | TRBV6-5 | TGTGCCAGCAGAGGCGGGGGGACGCAAGAGACCCAGTACTTC | CASRGGGTQETQYF
TRBJ2-7 | - | - | TRBV2 | TGTGCCAGCAGGATGGGAAGACTAGCCTACGAGCAGTACTTC | CASRMGRLAYEQYF
TRBJ2-1 | - | - | TRBV9 | TGTGCCAGCAGCGACGACAGGTTCCCCTACAATGAGCAGTTCTTC | CASSDDRFPYNEQFF
TRBJ2-1 | - | - | TRBV3-1/TRBV3-2 | TGTGCCAGCAGCGAACATAACGACAATGAGCAGTTCTTC | CASSEHNDNEQFF
TRBJ2-7 | - | TRBD1 | TRBV5-4 | TGTGCCAGCAGCTCCCCATGGACAGGATCCTACGAGCAGTACTTC | CASSSPWTGSYEQYF
TRBJ1-1 | - | - | TRBV18 | TGTGCCAGCCGCGAGGCAGTGAACACTGAAGCTTTCTTT | CASREAVNTEAFF
TRBJ2-6 | - | - | TRBV10-3 | TGTGCCATCAGTGAGTCGACAGTCTCTGGGGCCAACGTCCTGACTTTC | CAISESTVSGANVLTF
TRBJ1-4 | - | TRBD1 | TRBV7-9 | TGTGCCAGCAGCTTAGCGACAGGGGTCAGTGAAAAACTGTTTTTT | CASSLATGVSEKLFF
TRBJ1-4 | - | TRBD1 | TRBV3-1/TRBV3-2 | TGTGCCAGCAGCCAAGAATTCCAGGGGGCACCCAAACTGTTTTTT | CASSQEFQGAPKLFF
TRBJ1-2 | - | TRBD1 | TRBV6-5 | TGTGCCAACCGACAGGGGCCTAATACTAACTATGGCTACACCTTC | CANRQGPNTNYGYTF
TRBJ1-2 | - | TRBD1 | TRBV5-6 | TGTGCCAGCAGCATCGGGACAGAACCTTATGGCTACACCTTC | CASSIGTEPYGYTF
TRBJ1-1 | - | TRBD1 | TRBV5-1 | TGCGCCAGCAGCACGGACCCAGGGGGCCGGGGTATTACTGAAGCTTTCTTT | CASSTDPGGRGITEAFF
TRBJ1-6 | - | - | TRBV4-2 | TGTGCCAGCAGCCAAGCACATTACACGCTTAATTCACCCCTCCACTTT | CASSQAHYTLNSPLHF
TRBJ1-2 | - | - | TRBV29-1 | TGCAGCGTTGACCTGACAGGTCCAGCTAACTATGGCTACACCTTC | CSVDLTGPANYGYTF
TRBJ1-2 | - | - | TRBV11-2 | TGTGCCAGCAGCTACCGAGGCGTCGGTTCCGGCTATGGCTACACCTTC | CASSYRGVGSGYGYTF
TRBJ2-7 | - | TRBD2 | TRBV5-4 | TGTGCCAGCAGCTCACCGGGACTAGCGGGGTACTACGAGCAGTACTTC | CASSSPGLAGYYEQYF
TRBJ1-5 | - | - | TRBV7-9 | TGTGCCAGCAGCCCTAGTATAGATAGCAATCAGCCCCAGCATTTT | CASSPSIDSNQPQHF
TRBJ1-1 | - | - | TRBV4-2 | TGTGCCAGCAGCCAAGATGATAGATTGGCTTTCTTT | CASSQDDRLAFF
TRBJ1-5 | - | - | TRBV11-2 | TGTGCCAGCAGCTTAAACTCGAATCAGCCCCAGCATTTT | CASSLNSNQPQHF
TRBJ2-3 | - | TRBD1 | TRBV6-5 | TGTGCCAGCAGTTACTCCCCGGGACAGGTGTCGGATACGCAGTATTTT | CASSYSPGQVSDTQYF
TRBJ1-2 | - | - | TRBV30 | TGTGCCTGGAGTGTACTAGCCGACAGTTATGGCTACACCTTC | CAWSVLADSYGYTF
TRBJ2-7 | - | TRBD2 | TRBV18 | TGTGCCAGCTCCCTAAGACTAGCGGGAGAACACTACGAGCAGTACTTC | CASSLRLAGEHYEQYF
TRBJ1-6 | - | - | TRBV6-1 | TGTGCCAGCAGTGAAGCCAAAAACAGCAATTCACCCCTCCACTTT | CASSEAKNSNSPLHF
TRBJ2-1 | - | - | TRBV5-4 | TGTGCCAGCGCGGGGAGGCGGAGCTCCTACAATGAGCAGTTCTTC | CASAGRRSSYNEQFF
TRBJ1-4 | - | - | TRBV2 | TGTGCCACCACGCCCCGAGCTGCAACTAATGAAAAACTGTTTTTT | CATTPRAATNEKLFF
TRBJ2-2 | - | TRBD2 | TRBV6-6 | TGTGCCAGCAGTCCCGGCGGGTTCGGGACTAGTCTTAACCGGGAGCTGTTTTTT | CASSPGGFGTSLNRELFF
TRBJ1-1 | - | - | TRBV19 | TGTGCCAGTAGTACGCGAGGAAGCACTGAAGCTTTCTTT | CASSTRGSTEAFF
TRBJ1-2 | - | TRBD1 | TRBV19 | TGTGCCATTGACAGGGGGCCTAACTATGGCTACACCTTC | CAIDRGPNYGYTF
TRBJ1-1 | - | - | TRBV5-4 | TGTGCCAGCAGCTTGGTTCCAGATCTGAACACTGAAGCTTTCTTT | CASSLVPDLNTEAFF
TRBJ2-1 | - | TRBD1 | TRBV6-5 | TGTGCCAGCAGTTTTACAGGGGGCGGTGAGCAGTTCTTC | CASSFTGGGEQFF
TRBJ2-5 | - | - | TRBV6-5 | TGTGCCAGCAGACCCTCAAACGGGGCCCAGTACTTC | CASRPSNGAQYF
TRBJ1-1 | - | - | TRBV7-6 | TGTGCCAGCAAATTGGTCAACGGGTACACTGAAGCTTTCTTT | CASKLVNGYTEAFF
TRBJ2-1 | - | - | TRBV7-2 | TGTGCCAGCAGCTCATATAGCGCCTACAATGAGCAGTTCTTC | CASSSYSAYNEQFF
TRBJ1-1 | - | - | TRBV19 | TGTGCCAGTAGTCGGTTTGCAGGGGTGGTGAACACTGAAGCTTTCTTT | CASSRFAGVVNTEAFF
TRBJ2-7 | - | - | TRBV10-2 | TGCGCCAGCAGTGAAGTGGGGAGGAACGAGCAGTACTTC | CASSEVGRNEQYF
TRBJ2-5 | - | - | TRBV6-5 | TGTGCCAGCAGTTACTCGATCGGAGCCCAAGAGACCCAGTACTTC | CASSYSIGAQETQYF